The 2 T cell receptor beta chains in this list originate from one sample, sequenced in a study of cytomegalovirus exposure and HLA in healthy donors. Primers for the PCR totalled 60 Vbeta and 13 Jbeta. The data were produced by immunoSEQ multiplex PCR, yet TCRdb's version contains in-frame clones alone and is incomplete. The table records approximately 150,000 clones, almost 80% of them present only once. The sequenced material came from PBMCs. These receptors were taken from a man in his forties or fifties in good health and CMV-seropositive.

The gene calls are TRBV18 and TRBJ2-7; 7 nucleotides agree with TRBD1. Germline CDR1 KGHSH, CDR2 LQKENI. CDR3 length equals 16 residues. The junction had 15 bases not matched to a gene; V was cut back by 3 bases and J by 7 bases. The CDR3 region has the DNA TGTGCCAGCTCACCGGACCGGGACAGCAGATTCACAGAGCAGTACTTC. This sequence encodes CASSPDRDSRFTEQYF. The full variable domain, rest sourced from reference TRBV18 and TRBJ2-7, is NAGVMQNPRHLVRRRGQEARLRCSPMKGHSHVYWYRQLPEEGLKFMVYLQKENIIDESGMPKERFSAEFPKEGPSILRIQQVVRGDSAAYFCASSPDRDSRFTEQYFGPGTRLTVT.

J is TRBJ2-1 and V is TRBV11-3; 10 bases map to TRBD2. V shed 2 bases, J shed 6 bases, and the junction held 13 bases outside the gene matches. CDR3 length: 18 amino acids. Germline V gives CDR1 SGHNT, CDR2 YENEEA. CDR3 DNA: TGTGCCAGCAGCTTACGGGCTCTAGCGGGAGTAGTAGGCAATGAGCAGTTCTTC. It translates to CASSLRALAGVVGNEQFF.